Each of the 11 T cell receptor beta chains below was sequenced from the same sample in a study of blood T cell repertoires in COVID-19. Method: immunoSEQ multiplex PCR; TCRdb's copy keeps in-frame clones and lacks some. The data hold about 280,000 clones, with 88% observed a single time. Sequenced material: peripheral blood. These receptors originate from a man in his late teens or twenties with active or convalescent COVID-19.

The chain couples TRBV9 to TRBJ1-1; tentative D call: TRBD1 (6 bases). Per the germline V gene, CDR1 is SGDLS and CDR2 is YYNGEE. The CDR3 has 13 residues. The ends were cut back, 4 bases at V and 6 bases at J, with 13 bases in the middle. The CDR3 sequence: CASSPGTLPEAFF. The CDR3 region has the DNA TGTGCCAGCAGCCCCGGGACACTACCTGAAGCTTTCTTT.

The chain couples TRBV7-8 to TRBJ2-5; D is perhaps TRBD2 (6 bases). The CDR3 has 15 amino acids. Germline assignment: CDR1 SGHVS and CDR2 FQNEAQ. Deletions cut 3 bases from V and 0 bases from J, with 11 bases between. For the CDR3, the DNA is TGTGCCAGCAGCTTTGGGGGGATGGACCAAGAGACCCAGTACTTC. Protein sequence: CASSFGGMDQETQYF.

The V call is TRBV5-4, the J call TRBJ2-7; 7 nucleotides agree with TRBD1. CDR3 size: 14 residues. V was clipped by 4 bases and J by 2 bases; unmatched bases: 6. Germline V CDR1 and CDR2: SGHNT, YYREEE (reference sequence). The CDR3 DNA reads as TGTGCCAGCAGCCCGGTGACAGGGCCCTACGAGCAGTACTTC. Translation: CASSPVTGPYEQYF.

The genes are TRBV5-6 and TRBJ2-6; 7 nucleotides line up with TRBD2. V lost 4 bases to trimming and J lost 3 bases; unmatched junction nucleotides: 4. This CDR3 is built from 15 residues. Germline V gene lookup returns CDR1 SGHDT and CDR2 YYEEEE. Written as DNA, the CDR3 is TGTGCCAGCAGCCCGTCTAGCGGTGGGGCCAACGTCCTGACTTTC. Residues: CASSPSSGGANVLTF.

The V call is TRBV5-1, the J call TRBJ2-5, with TRBD1 identical over 10 bases. This CDR3 is built from 15 residues. Germline V gene lookup returns CDR1 SGHRS and CDR2 YFSETQ. The V gene end was trimmed by 3 bases and the J gene end by 0 bases; junction bases not matched to a gene: 2. CDR3 nucleotides: TGCGCCAGCAGCTCCGGGACAGGGGACCAAGAGACCCAGTACTTC. Translating it yields CASSSGTGDQETQYF.

This clone was recorded only once. This chain connects TRBV19 to TRBJ2-7, with D tentatively TRBD1 (6 bases). The CDR3 is 15 residues long. CDR1 is LNHDA and CDR2 is SQIVND in the germline V gene (reference sequence). With 3 bases removed from V and 2 bases from J, the gap between germline ends came to 14 bases. CDR3 region: CASSMGLDSPYEQYF. CDR3 DNA sequence: TGTGCCAGTAGTATGGGCCTGGACAGTCCCTACGAGCAGTACTTC. Supplemented by reference TRBV19 and TRBJ2-7, the full variable domain reads DGGITQSPKYLFRKEGQNVTLSCEQNLNHDAMYWYRQDPGQGLRLIYYSQIVNDFQKGDIAEGYSVSREKKESFPLTVTSAQKNPTAFYLCASSMGLDSPYEQYFGPGTRLTVT.

The rearrangement joins TRBV29-1 to TRBJ1-1; TRBD1 is a possible D gene (6 bases). Germline CDR1 reads SQVTM; CDR2 reads ANQGSEA. The CDR3 loop spans 11 amino acids. V shed 5 bases and J shed 9 bases, with 13 bases lying between them. CDR3 region: CSVLSQGKAFF. In nucleotides, the CDR3 is TGCAGCGTTCTCTCACAGGGAAAAGCTTTCTTT.

The chain recombines TRBV3-1 (or the pseudogene TRBV3-2) with TRBJ1-4; D ambiguous. The V end lost 0 bases, the J end lost 12 bases, and 11 bases lay between the germline ends. The CDR3 sequence is 13 residues long. Germline loops: CDR1 LGHDT, CDR2 YNNKEL (reference sequence). The CDR3 DNA follows: TGTGCCAGCAGCCAAGATCTTAGGAGGGAACTGTTTTTT. The encoded protein is CASSQDLRRELFF.

The rearrangement uses TRBV6-5 and TRBJ2-7, with 8 bases lining up with TRBD2. V shed 10 bases, J shed 6 bases, and the junction held 5 bases outside the gene matches. CDR3 length equals 11 residues. CDR1 and CDR2 from the germline V gene are MNHEY and SVGAGI. CDR3 amino acids: CATGGASEQYF. For the CDR3, the DNA is TGTGCCACCGGGGGGGCTAGCGAGCAGTACTTC.

The chain links TRBV29-1 to TRBJ1-4; the D gene is possibly TRBD1 (5 bases). V dropped 4 bases and J dropped 7 bases, with 10 bases sitting between them. Germline CDR1 and CDR2: SQVTM and ANQGSEA. The length of the CDR3 is 12 residues. The CDR3: CSVGTGSEKLFF. The CDR3 DNA sequence: TGCAGCGTTGGAACAGGCTCTGAAAAACTGTTTTTT.

This chain uses TRBV19 with TRBJ2-3; D is ambiguous. Germline CDR1 LNHDA, CDR2 SQIVND (reference sequence). V was trimmed by 7 bases and J by 6 bases, leaving 17 bases between them. CDR3 length: 14 residues. The CDR3 region is CASTPGFSWDTQYF. The CDR3 region has the DNA TGTGCCAGTACTCCCGGGTTCTCCTGGGATACGCAGTATTTT.